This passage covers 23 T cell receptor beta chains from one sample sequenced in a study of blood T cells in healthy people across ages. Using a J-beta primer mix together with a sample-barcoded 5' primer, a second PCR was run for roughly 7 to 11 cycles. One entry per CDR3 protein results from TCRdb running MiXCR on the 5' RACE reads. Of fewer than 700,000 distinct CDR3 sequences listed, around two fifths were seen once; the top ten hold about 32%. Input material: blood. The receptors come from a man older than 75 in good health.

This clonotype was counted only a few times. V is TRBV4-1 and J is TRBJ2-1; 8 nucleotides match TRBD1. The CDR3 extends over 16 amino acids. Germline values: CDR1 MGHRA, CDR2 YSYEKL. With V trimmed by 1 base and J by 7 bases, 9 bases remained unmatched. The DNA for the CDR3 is TGCGCCAGCAGCCAAGGTCAGGGGGCGAAGGCAAATGAGCAGTTCTTC. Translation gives CASSQGQGAKANEQFF.

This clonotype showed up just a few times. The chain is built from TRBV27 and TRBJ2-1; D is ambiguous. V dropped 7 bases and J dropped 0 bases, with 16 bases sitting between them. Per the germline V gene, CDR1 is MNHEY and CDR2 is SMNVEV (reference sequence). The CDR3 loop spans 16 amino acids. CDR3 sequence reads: CASIGYDSDSYNEQFF. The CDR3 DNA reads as TGTGCCAGCATCGGCTATGACTCAGACTCCTACAATGAGCAGTTCTTC.

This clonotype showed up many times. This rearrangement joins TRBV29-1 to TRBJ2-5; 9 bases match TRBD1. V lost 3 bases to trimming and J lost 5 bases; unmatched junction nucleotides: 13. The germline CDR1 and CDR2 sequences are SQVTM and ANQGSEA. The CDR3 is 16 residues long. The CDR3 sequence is CSVDEGWGQGLETQYF. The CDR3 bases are TGCAGCGTTGATGAAGGTTGGGGACAGGGCTTGGAGACCCAGTACTTC.

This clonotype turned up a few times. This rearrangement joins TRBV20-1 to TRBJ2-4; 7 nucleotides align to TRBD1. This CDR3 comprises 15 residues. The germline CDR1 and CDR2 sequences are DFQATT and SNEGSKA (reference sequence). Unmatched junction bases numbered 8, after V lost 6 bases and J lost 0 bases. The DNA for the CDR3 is TGCAGTGCCAACCGACAGGGCCTAGCCAAAAACATTCAGTACTTC. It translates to CSANRQGLAKNIQYF.

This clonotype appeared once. CDR3 nucleotide sequence: TGTGCCAGCAGAAAAGCGACCAGCTCCTACAATGAGCAGTTCTTC. Its protein is CASRKATSSYNEQFF. The rearrangement links TRBV12-3 or TRBV12-4 to TRBJ2-1, with D hard to call. V lost 6 bases and J 0 bases, leaving 12 bases between the germline ends. The CDR3 totals 15 residues.

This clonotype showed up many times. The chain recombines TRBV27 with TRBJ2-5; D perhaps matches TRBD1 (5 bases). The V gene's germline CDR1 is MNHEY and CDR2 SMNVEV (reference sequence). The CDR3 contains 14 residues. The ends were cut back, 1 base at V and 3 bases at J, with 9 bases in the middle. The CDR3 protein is CASSLLGREETQYF. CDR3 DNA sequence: TGTGCCAGCAGTTTATTGGGCAGGGAAGAGACCCAGTACTTC.

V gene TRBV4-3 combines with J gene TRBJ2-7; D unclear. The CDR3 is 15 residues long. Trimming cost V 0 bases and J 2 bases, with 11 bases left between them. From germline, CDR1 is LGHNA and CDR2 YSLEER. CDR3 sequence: CASSQDTRSPYEQYF. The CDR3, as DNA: TGCGCCAGCAGCCAAGATACCCGGTCCCCCTACGAGCAGTACTTC.

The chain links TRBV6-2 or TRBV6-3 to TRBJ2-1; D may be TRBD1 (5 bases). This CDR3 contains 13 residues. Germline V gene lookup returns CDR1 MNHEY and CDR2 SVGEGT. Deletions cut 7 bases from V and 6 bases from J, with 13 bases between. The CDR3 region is CASTRAGANEQFF. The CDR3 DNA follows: TGTGCCAGCACGCGCGCTGGGGCCAATGAGCAGTTCTTC.

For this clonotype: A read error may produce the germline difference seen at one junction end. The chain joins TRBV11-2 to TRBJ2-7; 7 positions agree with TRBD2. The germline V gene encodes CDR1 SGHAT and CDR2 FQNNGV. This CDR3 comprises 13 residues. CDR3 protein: CAGSYGLAYEQYF. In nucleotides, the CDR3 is TGTGCCGGCAGCTATGGACTAGCCTACGAGCAGTACTTC.

The CDR3 DNA follows: TGTGCCAGCAGCCCCCCCGGACTAGATGGGACCCAGTACTTC. Translated: CASSPPGLDGTQYF. The J gene is TRBJ2-5, the V gene TRBV7-6, with 7 bases aligning to TRBD2. V shed 5 bases, J shed 7 bases, and the junction held 10 bases outside the gene matches. Germline V gives CDR1 SGHVS, CDR2 FNYEAQ. CDR3 length equals 14 residues.

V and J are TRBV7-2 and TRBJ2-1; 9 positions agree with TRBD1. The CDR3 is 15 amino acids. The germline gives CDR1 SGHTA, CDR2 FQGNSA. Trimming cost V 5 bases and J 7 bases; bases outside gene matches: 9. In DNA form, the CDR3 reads TGTGCCAGCAGCCGGGACAGGGATCTAGGGAATGAGCAGTTCTTC. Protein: CASSRDRDLGNEQFF.

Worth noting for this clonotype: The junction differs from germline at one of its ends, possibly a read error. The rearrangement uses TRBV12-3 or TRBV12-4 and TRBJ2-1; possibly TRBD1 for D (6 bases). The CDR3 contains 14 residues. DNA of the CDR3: TGTGCCAGCAGTTTCAGGGGCACCTACACTGAGCAGTTCTTC. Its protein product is CASSFRGTYTEQFF.

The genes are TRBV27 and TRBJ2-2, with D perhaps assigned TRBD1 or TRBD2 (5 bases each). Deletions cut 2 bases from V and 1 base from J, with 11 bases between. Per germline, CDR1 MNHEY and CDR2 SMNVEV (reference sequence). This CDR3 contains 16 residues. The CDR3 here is CASSLKGTRNTGELFF. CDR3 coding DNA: TGTGCCAGCAGTTTAAAGGGGACGCGGAACACCGGGGAGCTGTTTTTT.

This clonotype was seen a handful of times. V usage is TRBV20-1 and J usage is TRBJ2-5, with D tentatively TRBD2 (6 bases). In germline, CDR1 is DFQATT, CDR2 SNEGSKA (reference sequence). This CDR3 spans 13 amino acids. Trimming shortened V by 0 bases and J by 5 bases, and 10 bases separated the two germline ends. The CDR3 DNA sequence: TGCAGTGCTAGAGAGAAGCGGGTGGAGACCCAGTACTTC. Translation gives CSAREKRVETQYF.

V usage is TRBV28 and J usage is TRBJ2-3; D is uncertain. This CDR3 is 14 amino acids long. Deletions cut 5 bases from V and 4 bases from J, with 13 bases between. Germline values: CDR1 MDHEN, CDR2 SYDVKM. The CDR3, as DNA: TGTGCCAGCAGTCTCCCGGATCCCTCAGATACGCAGTATTTT. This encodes CASSLPDPSDTQYF.

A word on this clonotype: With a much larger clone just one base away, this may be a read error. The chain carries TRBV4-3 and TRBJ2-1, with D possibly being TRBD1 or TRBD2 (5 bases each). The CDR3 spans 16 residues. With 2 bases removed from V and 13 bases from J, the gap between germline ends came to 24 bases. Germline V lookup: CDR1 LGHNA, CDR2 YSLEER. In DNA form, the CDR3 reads TGCGCCAGCAGCCAACCCGGGACGCGCGCACAAGAGACCCAGTTCTTC. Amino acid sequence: CASSQPGTRAQETQFF.

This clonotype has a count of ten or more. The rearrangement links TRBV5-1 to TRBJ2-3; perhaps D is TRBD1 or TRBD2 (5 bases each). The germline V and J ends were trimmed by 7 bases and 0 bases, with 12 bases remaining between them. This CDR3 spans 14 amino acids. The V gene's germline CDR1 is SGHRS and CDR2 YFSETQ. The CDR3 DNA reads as TGCGCCAGCGTACGGGACCTTAGCACAGATACGCAGTATTTT. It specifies CASVRDLSTDTQYF.

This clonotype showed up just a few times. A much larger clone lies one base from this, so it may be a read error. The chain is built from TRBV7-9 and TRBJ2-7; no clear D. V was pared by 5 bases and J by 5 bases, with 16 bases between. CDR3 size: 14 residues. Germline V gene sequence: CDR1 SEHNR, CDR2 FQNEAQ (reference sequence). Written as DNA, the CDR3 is TGTGCCAGCAGCGCTTGGGCTCCGGTCCACGAGCAGTACTTC. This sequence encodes CASSAWAPVHEQYF.

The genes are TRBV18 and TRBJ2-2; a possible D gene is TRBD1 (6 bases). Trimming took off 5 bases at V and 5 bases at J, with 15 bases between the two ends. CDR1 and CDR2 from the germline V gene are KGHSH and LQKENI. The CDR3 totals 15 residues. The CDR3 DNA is TGTGCCAGCTCAGCCACAGGGAGAGGGACCGGGGAGCTGTTTTTT. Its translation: CASSATGRGTGELFF.

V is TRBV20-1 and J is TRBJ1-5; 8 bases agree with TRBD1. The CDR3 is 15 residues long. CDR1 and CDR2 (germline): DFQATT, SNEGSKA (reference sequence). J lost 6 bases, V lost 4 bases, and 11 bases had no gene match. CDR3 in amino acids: CSAKNRDRSSQPQHF. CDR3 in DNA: TGCAGTGCTAAAAACCGGGACAGGTCCAGTCAGCCCCAGCATTTT.

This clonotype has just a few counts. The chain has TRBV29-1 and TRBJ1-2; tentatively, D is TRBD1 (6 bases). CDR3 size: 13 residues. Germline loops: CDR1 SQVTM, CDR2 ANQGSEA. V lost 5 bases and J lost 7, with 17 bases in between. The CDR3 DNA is TGCAGCGTTCGAAGGCAGGGGCAATCTGGCTACACCTTC. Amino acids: CSVRRQGQSGYTF. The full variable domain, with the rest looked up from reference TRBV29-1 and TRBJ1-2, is SAVISQKPSRDICQRGTSLTIQCQVDSQVTMMFWYRQQPGQSLTLIATANQGSEATYESGFVIDKFPISRPNLTFSTLTVSNMSPEDSSIYLCSVRRQGQSGYTFGSGTRLTVV.

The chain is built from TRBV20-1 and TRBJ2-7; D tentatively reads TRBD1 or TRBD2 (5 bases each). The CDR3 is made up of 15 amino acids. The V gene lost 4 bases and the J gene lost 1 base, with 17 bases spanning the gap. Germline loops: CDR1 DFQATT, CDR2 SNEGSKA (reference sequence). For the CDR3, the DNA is TGCAGTGCTATAAGTCGCCGGGACCCATCCTACGAGCAGTACTTC. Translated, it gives CSAISRRDPSYEQYF.

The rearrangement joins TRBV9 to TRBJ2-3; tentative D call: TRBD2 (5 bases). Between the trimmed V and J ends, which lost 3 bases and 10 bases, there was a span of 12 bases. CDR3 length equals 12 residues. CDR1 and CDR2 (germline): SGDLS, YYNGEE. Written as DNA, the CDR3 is TGTGCCAGCAGCGGGTCCCGGAGGTCGCAGTATTTT. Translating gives CASSGSRRSQYF. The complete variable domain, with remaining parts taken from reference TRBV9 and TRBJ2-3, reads DSGVTQTPKHLITATGQRVTLRCSPRSGDLSVYWYQQSLDQGLQFLIQYYNGEERAKGNILERFSAQQFPDLHSELNLSSLELGDSALYFCASSGSRRSQYFGPGTRLTVL.